A few counts support the clone carrying this T cell receptor beta chain. A distinct unique molecular identifier was carried by each TCR cDNA molecule. Each CDR3 protein gets one entry after TCRdb re-called the 5' RACE reads with MiXCR. Among 60,000 to 90,000 distinct CDR3 sequences, 7.5% to 9.5% were seen once, and the ten largest hold 6.8%. This specimen belongs to a study of spatial heterogeneity in lung cancer. V lost 0 bases to trimming and J lost 4 bases, with 7 bases between them. Germline loops: CDR1 ENHRY, CDR2 SYGVKD. The CDR3 is 13 residues long. As to time point: sample taken at primary tumor resection. The input material, whole RNA from tumor, nontumor lung or frozen PBMC, was sequenced unsorted.

The clonotype comes from a male donor with early-stage non-small cell lung cancer. The sequencing here drew on PBMCs, taken at surgery. The rearrangement joins TRBV10-3 to TRBJ2-7, with TRBD2 as a possible D gene (6 bases). In DNA form, the CDR3 reads TGTGCCATCAGTGAGTCAGGAGGGTACGAGCAGTACTTC. Amino acid sequence: CAISESGGYEQYF.